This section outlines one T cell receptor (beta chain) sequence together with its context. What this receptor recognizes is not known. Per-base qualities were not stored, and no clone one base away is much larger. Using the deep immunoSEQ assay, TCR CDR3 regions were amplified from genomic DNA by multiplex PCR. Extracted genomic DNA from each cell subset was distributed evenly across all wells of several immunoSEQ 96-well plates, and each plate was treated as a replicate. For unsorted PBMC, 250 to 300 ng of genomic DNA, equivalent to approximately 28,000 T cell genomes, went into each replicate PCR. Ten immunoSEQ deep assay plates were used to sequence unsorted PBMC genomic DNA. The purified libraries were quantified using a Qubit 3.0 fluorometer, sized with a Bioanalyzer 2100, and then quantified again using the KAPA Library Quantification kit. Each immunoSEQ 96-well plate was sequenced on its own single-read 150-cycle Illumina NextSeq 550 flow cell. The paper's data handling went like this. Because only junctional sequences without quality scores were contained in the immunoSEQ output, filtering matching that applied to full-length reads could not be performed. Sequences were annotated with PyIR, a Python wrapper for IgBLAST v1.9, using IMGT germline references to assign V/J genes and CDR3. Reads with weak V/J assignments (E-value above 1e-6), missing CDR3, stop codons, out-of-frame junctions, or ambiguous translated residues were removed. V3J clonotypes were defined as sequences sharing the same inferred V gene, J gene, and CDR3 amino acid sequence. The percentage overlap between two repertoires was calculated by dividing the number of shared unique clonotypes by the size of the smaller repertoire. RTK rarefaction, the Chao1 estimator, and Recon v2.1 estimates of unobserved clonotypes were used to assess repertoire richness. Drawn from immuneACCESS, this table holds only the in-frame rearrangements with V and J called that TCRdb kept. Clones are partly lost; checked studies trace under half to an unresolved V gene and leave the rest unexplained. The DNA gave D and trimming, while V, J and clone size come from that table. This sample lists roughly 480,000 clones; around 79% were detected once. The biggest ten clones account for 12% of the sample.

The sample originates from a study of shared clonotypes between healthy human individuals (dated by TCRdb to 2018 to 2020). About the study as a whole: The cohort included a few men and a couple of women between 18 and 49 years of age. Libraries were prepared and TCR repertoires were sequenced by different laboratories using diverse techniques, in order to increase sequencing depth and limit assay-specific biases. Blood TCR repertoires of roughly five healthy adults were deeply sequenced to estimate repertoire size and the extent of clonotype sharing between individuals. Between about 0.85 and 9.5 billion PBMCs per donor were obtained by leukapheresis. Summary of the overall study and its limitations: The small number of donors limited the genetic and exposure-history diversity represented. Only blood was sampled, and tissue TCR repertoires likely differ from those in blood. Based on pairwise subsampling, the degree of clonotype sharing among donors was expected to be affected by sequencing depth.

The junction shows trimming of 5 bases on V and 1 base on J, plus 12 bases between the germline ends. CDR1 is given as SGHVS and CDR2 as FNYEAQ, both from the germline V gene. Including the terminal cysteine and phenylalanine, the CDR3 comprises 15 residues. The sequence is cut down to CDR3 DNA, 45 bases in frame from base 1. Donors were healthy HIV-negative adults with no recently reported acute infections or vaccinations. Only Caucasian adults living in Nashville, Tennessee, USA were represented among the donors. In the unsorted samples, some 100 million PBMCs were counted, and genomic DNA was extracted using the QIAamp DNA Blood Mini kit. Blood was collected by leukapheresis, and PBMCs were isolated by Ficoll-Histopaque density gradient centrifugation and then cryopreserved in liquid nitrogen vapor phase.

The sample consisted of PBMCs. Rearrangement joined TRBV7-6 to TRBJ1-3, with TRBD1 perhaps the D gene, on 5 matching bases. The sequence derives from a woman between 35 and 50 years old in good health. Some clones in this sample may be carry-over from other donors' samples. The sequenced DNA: TGTGCCAGCAGCGGGCAGGGAGAATCTGGAAACACCATATATTTT. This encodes CASSGQGESGNTIYF.